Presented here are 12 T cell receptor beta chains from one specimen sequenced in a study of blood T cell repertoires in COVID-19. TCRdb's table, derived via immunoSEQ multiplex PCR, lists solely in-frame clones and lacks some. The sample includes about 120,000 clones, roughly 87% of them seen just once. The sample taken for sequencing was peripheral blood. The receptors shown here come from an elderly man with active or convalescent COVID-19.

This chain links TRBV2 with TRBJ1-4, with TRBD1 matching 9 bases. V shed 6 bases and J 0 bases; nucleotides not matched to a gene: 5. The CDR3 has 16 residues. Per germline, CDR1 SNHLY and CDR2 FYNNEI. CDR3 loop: CASRTDRGSTNEKLFF. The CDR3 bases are TGTGCCAGCAGAACGGACAGGGGATCAACTAATGAAAAACTGTTTTTT.

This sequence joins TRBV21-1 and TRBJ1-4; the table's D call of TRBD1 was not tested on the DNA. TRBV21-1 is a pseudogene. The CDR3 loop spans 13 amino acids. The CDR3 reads CARTQGKPRKLFF. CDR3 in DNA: TGTGCCAGGACACAGGGAAAGCCGAGAAAACTGTTTTTT.

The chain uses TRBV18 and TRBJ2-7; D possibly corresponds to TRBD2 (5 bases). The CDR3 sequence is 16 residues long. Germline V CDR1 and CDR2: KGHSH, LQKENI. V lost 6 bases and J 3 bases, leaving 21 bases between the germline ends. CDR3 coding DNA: TGTGCCAGCTCCCCCTGGGGTGCGGGTGCCAACTACGAGCAGTACTTC. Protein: CASSPWGAGANYEQYF.

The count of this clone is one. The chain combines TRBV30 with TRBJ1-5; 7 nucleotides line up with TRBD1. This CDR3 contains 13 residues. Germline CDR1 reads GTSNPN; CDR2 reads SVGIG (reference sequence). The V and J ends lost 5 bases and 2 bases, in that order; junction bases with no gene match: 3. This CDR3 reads CAWGDRGNQPQHF. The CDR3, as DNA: TGTGCCTGGGGAGACAGGGGCAATCAGCCCCAGCATTTT.

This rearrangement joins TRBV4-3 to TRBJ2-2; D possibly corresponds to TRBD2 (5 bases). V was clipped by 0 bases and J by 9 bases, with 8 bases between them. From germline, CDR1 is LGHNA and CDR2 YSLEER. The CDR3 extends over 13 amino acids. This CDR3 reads CASSQDGGRELFF. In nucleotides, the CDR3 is TGCGCCAGCAGCCAAGATGGCGGGCGGGAGCTGTTTTTT.

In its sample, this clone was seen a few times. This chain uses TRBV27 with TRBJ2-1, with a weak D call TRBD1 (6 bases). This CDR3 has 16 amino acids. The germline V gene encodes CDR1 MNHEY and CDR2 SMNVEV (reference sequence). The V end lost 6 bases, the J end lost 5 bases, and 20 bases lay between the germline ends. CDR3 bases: TGTGCCAGCAGGCCTACAGGGTTTTGGGAGAACAATGAGCAGTTCTTC. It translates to CASRPTGFWENNEQFF.

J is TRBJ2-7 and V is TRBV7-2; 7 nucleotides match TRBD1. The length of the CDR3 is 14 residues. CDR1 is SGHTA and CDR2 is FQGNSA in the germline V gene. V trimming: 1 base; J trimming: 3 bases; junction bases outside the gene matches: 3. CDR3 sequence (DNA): TGTGCCAGCAGCTTAGAGACAGGGCACTACGAGCAGTACTTC. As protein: CASSLETGHYEQYF. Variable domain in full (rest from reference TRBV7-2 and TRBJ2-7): GAGVSQSPSNKVTEKGKDVELRCDPISGHTALYWYRQSLGQGLEFLIYFQGNSAPDKSGLPSDRFSAERTGGSVSTLTIQRTQQEDSAVYLCASSLETGHYEQYFGPGTRLTVT.

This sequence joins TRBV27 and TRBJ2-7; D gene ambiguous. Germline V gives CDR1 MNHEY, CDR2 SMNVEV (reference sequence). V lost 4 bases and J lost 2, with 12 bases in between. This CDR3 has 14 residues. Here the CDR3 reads CASSSPGRAYEQYF. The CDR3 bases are TGTGCCAGCAGTTCCCCAGGCCGTGCCTACGAGCAGTACTTC.

Here the CDR3 reads CASSPPYGRGQLGANVLTF. CDR3 coding DNA: TGTGCCAGTAGTCCTCCCTACGGCAGGGGGCAACTTGGGGCCAACGTCCTGACTTTC. The chain is built from TRBV19 and TRBJ2-6; 8 bases align to TRBD1. Germline V gene data show CDR1 as LNHDA and CDR2 as SQIVND (reference sequence). CDR3 length equals 19 residues. V shed 5 bases and J 3 bases; nucleotides not matched to a gene: 15.

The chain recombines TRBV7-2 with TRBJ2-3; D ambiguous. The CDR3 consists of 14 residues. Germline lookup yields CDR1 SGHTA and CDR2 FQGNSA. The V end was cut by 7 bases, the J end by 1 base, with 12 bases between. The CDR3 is CASTFTGGTDTQYF. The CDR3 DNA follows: TGTGCCAGCACCTTTACCGGAGGCACAGATACGCAGTATTTT.

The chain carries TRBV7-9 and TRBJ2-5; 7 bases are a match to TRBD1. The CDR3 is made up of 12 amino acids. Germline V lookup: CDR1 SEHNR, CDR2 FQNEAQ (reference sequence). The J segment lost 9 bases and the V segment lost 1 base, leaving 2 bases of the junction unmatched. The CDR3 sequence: CASSLGTGPQYF. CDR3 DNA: TGTGCCAGCAGCTTAGGGACAGGCCCCCAGTACTTC.

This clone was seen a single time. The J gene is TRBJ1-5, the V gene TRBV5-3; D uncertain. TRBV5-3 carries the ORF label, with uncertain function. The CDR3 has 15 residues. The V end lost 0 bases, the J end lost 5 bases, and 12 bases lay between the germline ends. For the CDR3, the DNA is TGTGCCAGAAGCTTGGATGAGGGCGGGCATCAGCCCCAGCATTTT. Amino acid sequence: CARSLDEGGHQPQHF.